This T cell receptor beta chain was recovered during a study of shared T cell receptors in the human thymus. This clone has only one observation. CDR3 size: 16 residues. Looked up from germline, CDR1 is LNHDA and CDR2 is SQIVND (reference sequence). Between the trimmed V and J ends, which lost 3 bases and 3 bases, there was a span of 15 bases. Method: immunoSEQ multiplex PCR; TCRdb's copy keeps in-frame clones and lacks some. Counted here are approximately 730,000 clones, 80% to 90% occurring once; the ten biggest clones make up more than 0.008%. This sample was also put to use in a study of human thymus T cells. This second report adds: Corrective heart surgery yielded the resections from which the thymus tissue came.

Specimen: thymocytes. The V and J genes are TRBV19 and TRBJ1-5; D may be TRBD1 (6 bases). The sequence was collected from a girl under two years old with a congenital heart defect. CDR3 nucleotides: TGTGCCAGTAGTATTTATGGGGGGGCATCCAATCAGCCCCAGCATTTT. Protein sequence: CASSIYGGASNQPQHF.